This entry lists 5 T cell receptor beta chains sequenced from one sample in a study of technical replicates of blood from a handful of donors (TCRdb year 2017). Libraries were constructed by the immunoSEQ multiplex PCR assay. TCRdb carries this immuneACCESS record with in-frame sequences only. Its versions omit some clonotypes, under half of them owing to an unresolved V gene in the studies checked, with the rest unexplained. The sample yields tens of thousands of clones; approximately 86% were counted once. 4.5% to 6% of the sample is held by the ten biggest clonotypes. Source material: PBMCs. Source of these receptors: a human donor in good health. Some clones in this sample may be carry-over from other donors' samples.

The genes are TRBV5-6 and TRBJ2-2; 9 bases map to TRBD2. Germline V gene sequence: CDR1 SGHDT, CDR2 YYEEEE. The CDR3 runs 17 residues. Trimming cost V 0 bases and J 4 bases; bases outside gene matches: 7. The CDR3: CASSLGGGRAGTGELFF. The CDR3 DNA reads as TGTGCCAGCAGCTTGGGTGGCGGGAGGGCCGGCACCGGGGAGCTGTTTTTT.

This sequence joins TRBV7-2 and TRBJ1-2; D may be TRBD1 (6 bases). In germline, CDR1 is SGHTA, CDR2 FQGNSA. Between the trimmed V and J ends, which lost 5 bases and 7 bases, there was a span of 20 bases. The CDR3 has 15 residues. The DNA for the CDR3 is TGTGCCAGCAGCCCGTACGACAGGTTCCTTTTTGGCTACACCTTC. Protein: CASSPYDRFLFGYTF. Variable domain in full (rest from reference TRBV7-2 and TRBJ1-2): GAGVSQSPSNKVTEKGKDVELRCDPISGHTALYWYRQSLGQGLEFLIYFQGNSAPDKSGLPSDRFSAERTGGSVSTLTIQRTQQEDSAVYLCASSPYDRFLFGYTFGSGTRLTVV.

DNA for the CDR3: TGCAGCGTTGCTCCCGTCGGGAACACTGAAGCTTTCTTT. Translated: CSVAPVGNTEAFF. The J gene is TRBJ1-1, the V gene TRBV29-1; D gene unclear. CDR1 and CDR2 (germline): SQVTM, ANQGSEA. This CDR3 has 13 residues. V lost 4 bases, J lost 1 base, and 10 bases lay in between. The full variable domain, in which reference TRBV29-1 and TRBJ1-1 provide the parts outside the CDR3, is SAVISQKPSRDICQRGTSLTIQCQVDSQVTMMFWYRQQPGQSLTLIATANQGSEATYESGFVIDKFPISRPNLTFSTLTVSNMSPEDSSIYLCSVAPVGNTEAFFGQGTRLTVV.

The genes are TRBV10-2 and TRBJ2-5; D remains ambiguous. Germline V CDR1 and CDR2: WSHSY, SAAADI. Trimming took off 7 bases at V and 0 bases at J, with 12 bases between the two ends. The CDR3 sequence is 14 residues long. The CDR3: CASTKNRDQETQYF. The CDR3 DNA reads as TGCGCCAGCACCAAGAACCGGGACCAAGAGACCCAGTACTTC.

The rearrangement joins TRBV5-4 to TRBJ2-2, with 8 bases fitting TRBD2. The CDR3 loop spans 15 amino acids. J gave up 6 bases and V 0 bases, and 4 bases lay outside the gene matches. Germline V CDR1 and CDR2: SGHNT, YYREEE (reference sequence). The CDR3 protein is CASSLVTGGPGELFF. The CDR3 DNA reads as TGTGCCAGCAGCTTGGTTACGGGGGGGCCCGGGGAGCTGTTTTTT. The variable domain in full, completed from reference TRBV5-4 and TRBJ2-2, reads ETGVTQSPTHLIKTRGQQVTLRCSSQSGHNTVSWYQQALGQGPQFIFQYYREEENGRGNFPPRFSGLQFPNYSSELNVNALELDDSALYLCASSLVTGGPGELFFGEGSRLTVL.